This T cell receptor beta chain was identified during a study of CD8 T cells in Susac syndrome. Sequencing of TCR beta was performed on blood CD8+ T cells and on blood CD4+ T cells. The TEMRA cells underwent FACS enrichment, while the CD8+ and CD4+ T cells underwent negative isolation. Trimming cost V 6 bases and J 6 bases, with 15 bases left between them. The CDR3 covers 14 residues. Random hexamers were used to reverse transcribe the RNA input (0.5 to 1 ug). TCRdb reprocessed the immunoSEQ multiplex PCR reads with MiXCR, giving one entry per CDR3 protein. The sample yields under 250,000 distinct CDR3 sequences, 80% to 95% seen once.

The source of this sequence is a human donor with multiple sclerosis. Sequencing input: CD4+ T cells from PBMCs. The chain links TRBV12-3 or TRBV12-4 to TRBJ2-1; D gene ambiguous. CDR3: CASSLGSGSNEQFF. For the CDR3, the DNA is TGTGCCAGCAGCCTTGGGTCTGGGTCCAATGAGCAGTTCTTC.